These 4 T cell receptor beta chains originate from one sample sequenced in a study of CD8+ T cells in alopecia areata. RNA extraction was followed by reverse transcription into cDNA, which acted as the sequencing template. Only in-frame clones appear in the TCRdb table, and some are missing; sequencing was by immunoSEQ multiplex PCR. Of approximately 98,000 clones in the sample, approximately 61% were seen once. Sequencing was performed on NKG2D-low CD8+ T cells sorted from blood. Receptor source: a human donor with alopecia areata.

J is TRBJ2-2 and V is TRBV13; D not resolved. Deletions cut 0 bases from V and 5 bases from J, with 7 bases between. The CDR3 extends over 14 amino acids. Looked up from germline, CDR1 is PRHDT and CDR2 is FYEKMQ (reference sequence). The CDR3 DNA is TGTGCCAGCAGCTTAGGCGTGGGGACCGGGGAGCTGTTTTTT. The encoded protein is CASSLGVGTGELFF.

Only a few counts were recorded for this clone. The same CDR3 is also encoded by other DNA sequences in this sample. The chain recombines TRBV28 with TRBJ2-1; possibly TRBD2 for D (5 bases). Trimming took off 9 bases at V and 4 bases at J, with 10 bases between the two ends. The CDR3 consists of 12 residues. CDR1 and CDR2 (germline): MDHEN, SYDVKM. The CDR3 loop reads CASRGGYNEQFF. As DNA, the CDR3 is TGTGCCAGTCGCGGCGGGTACAATGAGCAGTTCTTC.

There are a few counts of this clone. The genes are TRBV7-9 and TRBJ2-7, with TRBD2 matching over 10 bases. Trimming at V came to 4 bases and at J to 2 bases, leaving 8 bases not matched to a gene. Germline values: CDR1 SEHNR, CDR2 FQNEAQ (reference sequence). The CDR3 has 16 residues. The CDR3 coding sequence is TGTGCCAGCAGCTCCATACTAGCGGGACATCCCTACGAGCAGTACTTC. As protein: CASSSILAGHPYEQYF.

The chain links TRBV28 to TRBJ2-7; TRBD2 agrees at 9 bases. Germline V gives CDR1 MDHEN, CDR2 SYDVKM. V was pared by 2 bases and J by 6 bases, with 5 bases of the junction left unmatched. The CDR3 contains 14 residues. CDR3: CASSLTREGREQYF. The CDR3 region has the DNA TGTGCCAGCAGTTTAACGCGGGAGGGGCGCGAGCAGTACTTC.